This T cell receptor beta chain was identified during a study of stem cell transplantation in POMP-related autoinflammatory disease. Across the study: Before transplant: CD4+ naive skewing, low CD8+ proportions, reduced cytokine secretion. Findings of the study overall: Unique TRB V-J gene pairings were limited in number in patients with PRAID. Across all analyzed T-cell subsets, patients with PRAID tended toward reduced diversity and increased clonality.

TCRdb's table, derived via immunoSEQ multiplex PCR, lists solely in-frame clones and lacks some. In the table there are some 70,000 clones, just over 90% of which are singletons. PRAID featured prominent immunodeficiency. V was shortened by 8 bases and J by 3 bases, with 17 bases between the two germline ends. Germline CDR1 MGHRA, CDR2 YSYEKL. The CDR3 is 15 residues long. On this clone itself: Its antigen remains unidentified.

Source: CD4+ T cells from PBMCs, taken after stem cell transplantation. The chain is built from TRBV4-1 and TRBJ2-1; D gene uncertain. This TCR was recovered from a human patient with POMP-related autoinflammation and immune dysregulation (PRAID). The graft donor may have contributed some T cells. This CDR3 reads CASGTPLGFYNEQFF. The CDR3 DNA follows: TGCGCCAGCGGCACCCCTTTGGGCTTCTACAATGAGCAGTTCTTC.